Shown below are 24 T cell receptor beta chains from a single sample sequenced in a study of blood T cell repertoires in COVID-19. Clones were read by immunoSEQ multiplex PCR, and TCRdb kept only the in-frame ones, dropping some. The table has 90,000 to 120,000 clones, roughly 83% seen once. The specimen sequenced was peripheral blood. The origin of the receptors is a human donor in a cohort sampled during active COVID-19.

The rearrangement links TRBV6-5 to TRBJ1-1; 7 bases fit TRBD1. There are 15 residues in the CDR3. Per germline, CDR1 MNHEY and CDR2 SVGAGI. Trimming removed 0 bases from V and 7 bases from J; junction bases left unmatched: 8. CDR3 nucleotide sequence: TGTGCCAGCAGTTACTCGCGGGTAGGGGGCGTTGAAGCTTTCTTT. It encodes CASSYSRVGGVEAFF.

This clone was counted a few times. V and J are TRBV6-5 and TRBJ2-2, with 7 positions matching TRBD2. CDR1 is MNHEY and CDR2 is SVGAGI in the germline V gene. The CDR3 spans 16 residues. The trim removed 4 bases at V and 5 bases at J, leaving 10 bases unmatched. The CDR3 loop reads CASSFTLVSGTGELFF. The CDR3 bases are TGTGCCAGCAGTTTCACCTTGGTTAGCGGGACCGGGGAGCTGTTTTTT.

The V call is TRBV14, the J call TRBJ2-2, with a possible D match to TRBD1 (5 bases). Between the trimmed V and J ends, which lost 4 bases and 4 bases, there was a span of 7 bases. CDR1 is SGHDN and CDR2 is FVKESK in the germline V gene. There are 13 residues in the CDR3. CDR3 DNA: TGTGCCAGCAGCCGACAGCCCACCGGGGAGCTGTTTTTT. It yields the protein CASSRQPTGELFF.

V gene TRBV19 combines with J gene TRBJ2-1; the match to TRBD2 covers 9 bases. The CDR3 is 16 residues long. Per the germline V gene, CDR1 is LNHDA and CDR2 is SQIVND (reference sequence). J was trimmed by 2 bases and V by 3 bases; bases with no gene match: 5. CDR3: CASSMTSGQAYNEQFF. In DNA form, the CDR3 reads TGTGCCAGTAGTATGACTAGCGGACAAGCCTACAATGAGCAGTTCTTC.

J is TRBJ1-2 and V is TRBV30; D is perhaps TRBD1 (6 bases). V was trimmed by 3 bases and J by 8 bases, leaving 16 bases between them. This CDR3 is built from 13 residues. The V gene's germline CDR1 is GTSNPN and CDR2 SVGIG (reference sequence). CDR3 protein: CAWSVMGAQGYTF. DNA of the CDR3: TGTGCCTGGAGCGTAATGGGGGCCCAGGGCTACACCTTC.

CDR3 sequence reads: CASSPTAVIENEQFF. The CDR3, as DNA: TGTGCCAGCTCCCCGACGGCGGTCATCGAAAATGAGCAGTTCTTC. V is TRBV18 and J is TRBJ2-1; no clear D gene. Trimming took 6 bases from V and 7 from J, leaving 19 bases between them. CDR1 and CDR2 (germline): KGHSH, LQKENI. The CDR3 is 15 amino acids.

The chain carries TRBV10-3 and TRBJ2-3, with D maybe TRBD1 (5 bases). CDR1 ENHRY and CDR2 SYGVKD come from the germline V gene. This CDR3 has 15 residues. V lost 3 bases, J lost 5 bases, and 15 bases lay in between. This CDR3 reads CAISDFGQGGDTQYF. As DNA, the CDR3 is TGTGCCATCAGTGATTTTGGGCAGGGTGGAGATACGCAGTATTTT.

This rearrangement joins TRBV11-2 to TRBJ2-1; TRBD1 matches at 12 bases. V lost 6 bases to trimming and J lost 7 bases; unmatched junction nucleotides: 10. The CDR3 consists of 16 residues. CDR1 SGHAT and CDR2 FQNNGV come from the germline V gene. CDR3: CASRRWGQGALNEQFF. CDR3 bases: TGTGCCAGCAGGAGGTGGGGACAGGGGGCTCTGAATGAGCAGTTCTTC.

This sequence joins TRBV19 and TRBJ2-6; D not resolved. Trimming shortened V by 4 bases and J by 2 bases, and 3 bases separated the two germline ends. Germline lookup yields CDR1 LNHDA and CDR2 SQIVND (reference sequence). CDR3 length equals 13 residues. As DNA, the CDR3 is TGTGCCAGTAGTACCGCTGGGGCCAACGTCCTGACTTTC. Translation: CASSTAGANVLTF. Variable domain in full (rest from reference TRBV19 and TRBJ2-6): DGGITQSPKYLFRKEGQNVTLSCEQNLNHDAMYWYRQDPGQGLRLIYYSQIVNDFQKGDIAEGYSVSREKKESFPLTVTSAQKNPTAFYLCASSTAGANVLTFGAGSRLTVL.

CDR3 amino acids: CASRHPAAGAFF. The CDR3 nucleotides read TGTGCCAGCAGGCATCCGGCGGCGGGAGCTTTCTTT. The V gene is TRBV28, the J gene TRBJ1-1; D is unresolved. Per germline, CDR1 MDHEN and CDR2 SYDVKM. This CDR3 comprises 12 residues. V was cut by 6 bases and J by 10 bases, with 15 bases left in between.

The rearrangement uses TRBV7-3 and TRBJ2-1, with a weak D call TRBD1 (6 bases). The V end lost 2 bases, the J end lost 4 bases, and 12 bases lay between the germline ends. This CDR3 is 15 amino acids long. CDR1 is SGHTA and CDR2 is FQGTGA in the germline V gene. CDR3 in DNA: TGTGCCAGCAGCTTAGTCAGGGGTCCTTACAATGAGCAGTTCTTC. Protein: CASSLVRGPYNEQFF.

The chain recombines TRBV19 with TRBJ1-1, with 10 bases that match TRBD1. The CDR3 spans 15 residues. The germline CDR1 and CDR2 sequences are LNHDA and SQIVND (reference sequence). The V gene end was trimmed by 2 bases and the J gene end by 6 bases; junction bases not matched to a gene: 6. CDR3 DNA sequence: TGTGCCAGTAGTATATCCGGGACAGGGGTCTCTGAAGCTTTCTTT. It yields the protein CASSISGTGVSEAFF. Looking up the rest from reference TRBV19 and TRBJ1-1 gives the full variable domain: DGGITQSPKYLFRKEGQNVTLSCEQNLNHDAMYWYRQDPGQGLRLIYYSQIVNDFQKGDIAEGYSVSREKKESFPLTVTSAQKNPTAFYLCASSISGTGVSEAFFGQGTRLTVV.

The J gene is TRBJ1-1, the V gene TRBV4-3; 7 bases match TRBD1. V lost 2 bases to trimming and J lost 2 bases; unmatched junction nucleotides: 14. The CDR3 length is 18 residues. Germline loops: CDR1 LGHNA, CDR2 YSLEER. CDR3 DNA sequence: TGCGCCAGCAGCCAATACGAAGTGAGGGACAGAAGCAACACTGAAGCTTTCTTT. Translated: CASSQYEVRDRSNTEAFF.

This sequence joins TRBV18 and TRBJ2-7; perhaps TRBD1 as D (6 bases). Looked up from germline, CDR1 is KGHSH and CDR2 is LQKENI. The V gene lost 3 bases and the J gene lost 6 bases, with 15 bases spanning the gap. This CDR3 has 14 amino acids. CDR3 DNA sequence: TGTGCCAGCTCACCCAGCATGGACAGCACCGAGCAGTACTTC. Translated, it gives CASSPSMDSTEQYF.

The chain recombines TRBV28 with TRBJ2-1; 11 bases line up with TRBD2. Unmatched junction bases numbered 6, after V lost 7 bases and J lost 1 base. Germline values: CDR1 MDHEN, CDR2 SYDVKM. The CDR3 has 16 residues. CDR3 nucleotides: TGTGCCAGCAAAGGGACTAGCGGTAAATCCTACAATGAGCAGTTCTTC. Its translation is CASKGTSGKSYNEQFF.

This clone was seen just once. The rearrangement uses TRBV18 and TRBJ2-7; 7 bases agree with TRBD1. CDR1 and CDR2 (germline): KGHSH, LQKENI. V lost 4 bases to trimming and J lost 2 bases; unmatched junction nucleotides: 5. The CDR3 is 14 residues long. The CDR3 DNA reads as TGTGCCAGCTCACAGGGACAGAGAACCTACGAGCAGTACGTC. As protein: CASSQGQRTYEQYV.

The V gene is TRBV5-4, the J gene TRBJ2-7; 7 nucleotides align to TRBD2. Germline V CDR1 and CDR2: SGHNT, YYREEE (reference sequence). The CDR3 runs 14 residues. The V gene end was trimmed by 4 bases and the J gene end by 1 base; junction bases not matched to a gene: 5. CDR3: CASSESGVSYEQYF. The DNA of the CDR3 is TGTGCCAGCAGCGAGAGCGGGGTTTCCTACGAGCAGTACTTC.

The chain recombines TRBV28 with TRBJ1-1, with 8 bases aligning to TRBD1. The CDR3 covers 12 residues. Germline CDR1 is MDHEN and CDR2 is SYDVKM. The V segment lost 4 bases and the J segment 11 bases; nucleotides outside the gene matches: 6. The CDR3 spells CASSSSRGRAFF. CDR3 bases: TGTGCCAGCAGTTCATCCAGGGGGCGGGCTTTCTTT.

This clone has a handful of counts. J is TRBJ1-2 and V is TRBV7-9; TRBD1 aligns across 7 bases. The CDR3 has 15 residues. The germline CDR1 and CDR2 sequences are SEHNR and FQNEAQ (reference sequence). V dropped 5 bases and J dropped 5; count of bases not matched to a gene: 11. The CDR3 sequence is CASSQQGRREYGYTF. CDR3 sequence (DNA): TGTGCCAGCAGCCAACAGGGGCGTCGGGAATATGGCTACACCTTC. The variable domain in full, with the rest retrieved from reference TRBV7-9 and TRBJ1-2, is DTGVSQNPRHKITKRGQNVTFRCDPISEHNRLYWYRQTLGQGPEFLTYFQNEAQLEKSRLLSDRFSAERPKGSFSTLEIQRTEQGDSAMYLCASSQQGRREYGYTFGSGTRLTVV.

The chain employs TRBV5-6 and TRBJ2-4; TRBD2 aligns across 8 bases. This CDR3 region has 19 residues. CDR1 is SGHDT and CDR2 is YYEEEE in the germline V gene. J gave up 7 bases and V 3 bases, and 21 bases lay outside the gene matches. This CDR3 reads CASSSKEGASGHFANIQYF. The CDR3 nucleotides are TGTGCCAGCAGCTCAAAGGAAGGGGCTAGCGGGCATTTCGCGAACATTCAGTACTTC.

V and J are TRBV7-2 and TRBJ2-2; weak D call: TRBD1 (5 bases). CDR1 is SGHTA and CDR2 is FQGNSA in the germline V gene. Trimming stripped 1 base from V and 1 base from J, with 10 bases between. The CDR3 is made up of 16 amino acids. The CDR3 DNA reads TGTGCCAGCAGCTTAGGGCCGACAGTGAACACCGGGGAGCTGTTTTTT. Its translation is CASSLGPTVNTGELFF.

CDR3 sequence: CASSDRLSSSYNEQFF. The CDR3 nucleotides are TGTGCCAGCAGCGACCGACTCTCAAGCTCCTACAATGAGCAGTTCTTC. This sequence joins TRBV11-2 and TRBJ2-1, with D unclear. Germline-derived CDR1 and CDR2 are SGHAT and FQNNGV. V was shortened by 5 bases and J by 0 bases, with 14 bases between the two germline ends. This CDR3 has 16 amino acids.

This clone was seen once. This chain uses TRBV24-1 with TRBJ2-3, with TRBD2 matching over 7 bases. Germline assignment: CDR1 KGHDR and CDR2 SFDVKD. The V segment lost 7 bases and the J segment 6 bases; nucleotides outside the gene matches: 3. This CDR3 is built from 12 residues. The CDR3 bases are TGTGCCACCAGCCTCGGGGGGGATACGCAGTATTTT. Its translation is CATSLGGDTQYF.

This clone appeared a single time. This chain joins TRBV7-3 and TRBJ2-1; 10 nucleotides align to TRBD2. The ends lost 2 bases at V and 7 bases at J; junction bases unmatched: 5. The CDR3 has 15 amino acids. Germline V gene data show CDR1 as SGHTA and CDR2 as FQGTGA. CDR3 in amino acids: CASSLWLAGENEQFF. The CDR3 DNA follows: TGTGCCAGCAGCTTATGGCTAGCGGGAGAGAATGAGCAGTTCTTC.